The 25 T cell receptor beta chains presented below share a single source sample, sequenced in a study of shared clonotypes between healthy human individuals. Only in-frame clones appear in the TCRdb table, and some are missing; sequencing was by immunoSEQ multiplex PCR. The sample contains millions of clones, roughly 93% of which appear only once. What was sequenced was naive CD4+ T cells from PBMCs. Subset indicated: CD45RA+ positively selected. The receptors shown here come from a man aged 18 to 35 in good health. Some clones in this sample may be carry-over from other donors' samples.

This chain connects TRBV5-1 to TRBJ2-7; D is unresolved. Trimming removed 0 bases at V and 6 bases at J, with 10 bases between. This CDR3 region has 13 residues. Per the germline V gene, CDR1 is SGHRS and CDR2 is YFSETQ. The CDR3 protein is CASSLAGSSEQYF. The DNA of the CDR3 is TGCGCCAGCAGCTTGGCCGGCAGCTCCGAGCAGTACTTC.

The V gene is TRBV5-1, the J gene TRBJ2-7, with 8 bases aligning to TRBD2. Per the germline V gene, CDR1 is SGHRS and CDR2 is YFSETQ. With V trimmed by 5 bases and J by 3 bases, 10 bases remained unmatched. CDR3 size: 15 residues. CDR3 nucleotides: TGCGCCAGCAGATCTCTCACTAGCGGTAACTACGAGCAGTACTTC. Protein product: CASRSLTSGNYEQYF.

The rearrangement links TRBV28 to TRBJ1-2; D gene ambiguous. The CDR3 covers 13 residues. Trimming cost V 2 bases and J 3 bases, with 7 bases left between them. CDR1 is MDHEN, CDR2 SYDVKM, per germline. The CDR3 protein is CASSLKGHYGYTF. Here the CDR3 DNA reads TGTGCCAGCAGTTTAAAGGGCCACTATGGCTACACCTTC.

This chain links TRBV9 with TRBJ2-1; 10 nucleotides align to TRBD2. The V and J ends lost 2 bases and 8 bases, in that order; junction bases with no gene match: 7. CDR1 and CDR2 from the germline V gene are SGDLS and YYNGEE. The CDR3 consists of 15 residues. This chain's CDR3 is CASSVLAGAFDEQFF. CDR3 sequence (DNA): TGTGCCAGCAGCGTTCTAGCGGGAGCCTTCGATGAGCAGTTCTTC.

The rearrangement uses TRBV10-3 and TRBJ1-3, with unresolved D. There are 12 residues in the CDR3. CDR1 is ENHRY and CDR2 is SYGVKD in the germline V gene. The V end lost 11 bases, the J end lost 4 bases, and 12 bases lay between the germline ends. This CDR3 reads CASGESGNTIYF. The CDR3 DNA reads TGTGCCTCCGGGGAGTCGGGAAACACCATATATTTT.

This chain uses TRBV11-2 with TRBJ2-1, with 7 positions matching TRBD1. With V trimmed by 1 base and J by 16 bases, 10 bases remained unmatched. The CDR3 is made up of 13 amino acids. The germline V gene encodes CDR1 SGHAT and CDR2 FQNNGV. The CDR3 nucleotides are TGTGCCAGCAGCTTAGGAGGGGGCCAGTCCCATTTCTTC. Translating gives CASSLGGGQSHFF.

V gene TRBV18 combines with J gene TRBJ2-5; the D gene is possibly TRBD2 (5 bases). The CDR3 totals 13 residues. The ends were cut back, 6 bases at V and 2 bases at J, with 10 bases in the middle. CDR1 and CDR2 from the germline V gene are KGHSH and LQKENI. The CDR3 DNA sequence: TGTGCCAGCTCCACGGACTTACAAGAGACCCAGTACTTC. Protein: CASSTDLQETQYF.

This rearrangement joins TRBV29-1 to TRBJ2-3, with TRBD1 matching over 10 bases. CDR3 length: 14 amino acids. V gave up 7 bases and J gave up 3 bases; unmatched junction bases: 7. Germline CDR1 SQVTM, CDR2 ANQGSEA. The CDR3 DNA reads as TGCAGCGGGACAGGGGGGAGGATTACAGATACGCAGTATTTT. It encodes CSGTGGRITDTQYF.

As DNA, the CDR3 is TGTGCCAGCAGCCTAGACAGACTAGGAAACACTGAAGCTTTCTTT. Translating gives CASSLDRLGNTEAFF. V and J are TRBV7-8 and TRBJ1-1, with D perhaps TRBD1 (5 bases). Germline values: CDR1 SGHVS, CDR2 FQNEAQ. CDR3 length: 15 residues. V lost 5 bases and J 2 bases, leaving 15 bases between the germline ends.

The V and J genes are TRBV4-2 and TRBJ1-4, with TRBD1 as a possible D gene (5 bases). CDR3 size: 14 residues. Germline-derived CDR1 and CDR2 are LGHNA and YNFKEQ. Trimming stripped 3 bases from V and 5 bases from J, with 10 bases between. CDR3 coding DNA: TGTGCCAGCAGCCAGGGGGACCAAAATGAAAAACTGTTTTTT. Protein sequence: CASSQGDQNEKLFF.

V and J are TRBV9 and TRBJ2-5; 9 nucleotides agree with TRBD2. The DNA end is more similar to TRBJ2-7, so the J call may be wrong. Germline CDR1 is SGDLS and CDR2 is YYNGEE. The CDR3 spans 15 residues. The DNA of the CDR3 is TGTGCCAGCAGCGTAGAAGCGGGAGGCTTCTACGAGCAGTACTTC. Translated: CASSVEAGGFYEQYF.

This sequence joins TRBV28 and TRBJ1-2; no firm D call. Trimming removed 3 bases at V and 2 bases at J, with 7 bases between. The CDR3 has 13 amino acids. From germline, CDR1 is MDHEN and CDR2 SYDVKM. CDR3 sequence (DNA): TGTGCCAGCAGTTTGAGTCTCAACTATGGCTACACCTTC. It translates to CASSLSLNYGYTF.

The V call is TRBV7-3, the J call TRBJ2-7, with no clear D. Trimming pared 2 bases from V and 6 bases from J, leaving 14 bases between. Looked up from germline, CDR1 is SGHTA and CDR2 is FQGTGA. The CDR3 is made up of 14 amino acids. The CDR3 nucleotides read TGTGCCAGCAGCTTAGACGGTCTAACCGCCGAGCAGTACTTC. This sequence encodes CASSLDGLTAEQYF.

The chain recombines TRBV7-3 with TRBJ2-3; TRBD2 matches at 10 bases. The CDR3 extends over 16 amino acids. V lost 1 base and J lost 2; bases outside the gene matches: 3. The germline V gene has CDR1 SGHTA and CDR2 FQGTGA. CDR3 in amino acids: CASSLRLAGNTDTQYF. The CDR3 DNA reads as TGTGCCAGCAGCTTAAGACTAGCGGGTAACACAGATACGCAGTATTTT.

V usage is TRBV4-2 and J usage is TRBJ2-7; 12 nucleotides match TRBD2. Germline V CDR1 and CDR2: LGHNA, YNFKEQ. The CDR3 runs to 16 residues. V dropped 4 bases and J dropped 7; count of bases not matched to a gene: 11. The CDR3 DNA is TGTGCCAGCAGCCGCTCGACTAGCGGGGGAGCGGGAGAGCAGTACTTC. Protein: CASSRSTSGGAGEQYF.

The genes are TRBV11-2 and TRBJ2-7; D ambiguous. The ends were cut back, 5 bases at V and 4 bases at J, with 15 bases in the middle. The CDR3 sequence is 14 residues long. CDR1 and CDR2 from the germline V gene are SGHAT and FQNNGV. The CDR3 loop is CASSRDLRIYEQYF. Written as DNA, the CDR3 is TGTGCCAGCAGCCGCGACCTCAGGATTTACGAGCAGTACTTC.

This clone has more than one count but fewer than ten. The chain is built from TRBV19 and TRBJ2-2, with D perhaps matching TRBD2 (6 bases). Germline loops: CDR1 LNHDA, CDR2 SQIVND (reference sequence). This CDR3 is built from 16 residues. V was trimmed by 3 bases and J by 6 bases, leaving 17 bases between them. CDR3 bases: TGTGCCAGTAGTATTAGGGACTCTTATAGCCCCGGGGAGCTGTTTTTT. The encoded protein is CASSIRDSYSPGELFF. The full variable domain, rest sourced from reference TRBV19 and TRBJ2-2, is DGGITQSPKYLFRKEGQNVTLSCEQNLNHDAMYWYRQDPGQGLRLIYYSQIVNDFQKGDIAEGYSVSREKKESFPLTVTSAQKNPTAFYLCASSIRDSYSPGELFFGEGSRLTVL.

The chain carries TRBV5-6 and TRBJ2-1; D may correspond to TRBD1 or TRBD2 (5 bases each). Trimming removed 5 bases from V and 4 bases from J, with 16 bases in between. CDR3 length: 15 residues. In germline, CDR1 is SGHDT, CDR2 YYEEEE. The CDR3 reads CASRQKRGAYNEQFF. The CDR3, as DNA: TGTGCCAGCAGGCAGAAGAGGGGCGCTTACAATGAGCAGTTCTTC. Drawing the rest from reference TRBV5-6 and TRBJ2-1, the complete variable domain is DAGVTQSPTHLIKTRGQQVTLRCSPKSGHDTVSWYQQALGQGPQFIFQYYEEEERQRGNFPDRFSGHQFPNYSSELNVNALLLGDSALYLCASRQKRGAYNEQFFGPGTRLTVL.

The gene calls are TRBV5-1 and TRBJ1-4; the D gene is possibly TRBD1 (6 bases). Germline values: CDR1 SGHRS, CDR2 YFSETQ. The CDR3 has 16 amino acids. V shed 4 bases and J shed 7 bases, with 20 bases lying between them. CDR3 DNA: TGCGCCAGCAGCCCAACCCGCGGGGGGGCTGGTGAAAAACTGTTTTTT. Translation gives CASSPTRGGAGEKLFF. Combining the CDR3 with reference TRBV5-1 and TRBJ1-4 gives the whole variable domain KAGVTQTPRYLIKTRGQQVTLSCSPISGHRSVSWYQQTPGQGLQFLFEYFSETQRNKGNFPGRFSGRQFSNSRSEMNVSTLELGDSALYLCASSPTRGGAGEKLFFGSGTQLSVL.

In its sample, this clone was seen once. The CDR3 nucleotides are TGTGCCAGCAGTTCACTCCGGACAGGGTCATATCAGCCCCAGCATTTT. Its protein is CASSSLRTGSYQPQHF. The rearrangement joins TRBV28 to TRBJ1-5; 8 bases line up with TRBD1. Germline CDR1 reads MDHEN; CDR2 reads SYDVKM. The CDR3 extends over 16 amino acids. V shed 4 bases, J shed 5 bases, and the junction held 10 bases outside the gene matches.

For this clone: Other DNA sequences in this specimen translate into the identical CDR3. The gene calls are TRBV5-6 and TRBJ2-7; D perhaps matches TRBD1 (6 bases). There are 12 residues in the CDR3. V lost 4 bases and J 6 bases, leaving 11 bases between the germline ends. Germline V CDR1 and CDR2: SGHDT, YYEEEE. CDR3 in amino acids: CASSLVGGEQYF. CDR3 bases: TGTGCCAGCAGCCTGGTAGGGGGCGAGCAGTACTTC.

The chain couples TRBV2 to TRBJ2-6; no clear D gene. The germline CDR1 and CDR2 sequences are SNHLY and FYNNEI. This CDR3 comprises 14 residues. Between the trimmed V and J ends, which lost 8 bases and 4 bases, there was a span of 12 bases. DNA of the CDR3: TGTGCCAGCGACAAGGGAAAAGGGGCCAACGTCCTGACTTTC. As protein: CASDKGKGANVLTF.

This sequence joins TRBV19 and TRBJ1-1, with D possibly matching TRBD1 (6 bases). Germline V gene sequence: CDR1 LNHDA, CDR2 SQIVND (reference sequence). V dropped 5 bases and J dropped 2 bases, with 12 bases sitting between them. This CDR3 spans 14 amino acids. The CDR3, as DNA: TGTGCCAGTAGTCGGGCCGGGGGCAACACTGAAGCTTTCTTT. Its protein product is CASSRAGGNTEAFF.

The chain recombines TRBV2 with TRBJ2-7; 16 bases match TRBD2. After removal of 6 bases from V and 7 bases from J, the junction contained 6 bases not matched to a gene. The CDR3 is 15 residues long. The germline V gene encodes CDR1 SNHLY and CDR2 FYNNEI. The CDR3 coding sequence is TGTGCCAGCAGAGCATGGGGACTAGCGGGAGGGGAGCAGTACTTC. Its protein is CASRAWGLAGGEQYF.

The rearrangement uses TRBV4-1 and TRBJ1-6; 7 nucleotides agree with TRBD1. The V and J ends lost 3 bases and 6 bases, in that order; junction bases with no gene match: 2. The CDR3 has 14 residues. Germline lookup yields CDR1 MGHRA and CDR2 YSYEKL. CDR3 coding DNA: TGCGCCAGCAGCCAGCACAGGGGTAATTCACCCCTCCACTTT. It encodes CASSQHRGNSPLHF.